This TCR beta chain comes out of a study of T cells in localized non-small cell lung cancer (TCRdb year 2020). With respect to the entire study: T cell repertoires of approximately 250 early-stage NSCLC patients were analyzed, with tumors being compared against uninvolved tumor-adjacent lungs. The cohort was made up of around 220 treatment-naive NSCLC patients whose localized lung tumors had been resected. The mean age of the NSCLC patients was about 64 years, with 120 to 150 men and 85 to 110 women. The investigation overall reported the following: Because of the exploratory design, TCR variables were selected using unadjusted p-values without false-discovery rate correction. Uninvolved tumor-adjacent lung showed the highest T cell clonality, higher than tumor, which suggests more focused antigenic responses in the adjacent lung. Longer overall survival was associated with higher blood T cell density, whereas shorter survival was associated with higher adjacent-lung clonality. A median of roughly 60 of the top 100 tumor clones were detected in paired uninvolved adjacent lung, and under 30 of these tumor clones were also found among the top 100 clones of the paired uninvolved adjacent lung. Because multi-region sequencing of the tumors was not done, intratumor heterogeneity could not be ruled out.

Including cysteine and phenylalanine, the CDR3 has 15 amino acids. Only CDR3 DNA remains: 45 bases, in frame from the first base. The junction shows trimming of 5 bases on V and 4 bases on J, and the gene matches do not reach 10 bases of it. CDR1 is given as SEHNR and CDR2 as FQNEAQ, both from the germline V gene (reference sequence). TCR beta CDR3 regions were sequenced from DNA using the immunoSEQ Assay. Concerning the study's data processing: T cell density was computed as TCR beta template counts normalized to usable DNA estimated by amplifying housekeeping genes. Using the preseqR package, richness was estimated by extrapolating to 120,000 templates for tissue samples and 400,000 templates for PBMC samples. Clonality was defined by subtracting Pielou's evenness from one. Tissue-enriched TCRs were identified by differential abundance testing using productive amino-acid clonotypes, minimum total count 5 and alpha 0.1. The Jaccard Index and the Morisita Overlap Index were used to measure repertoire overlap between compartments. GLIPH grouped TCR beta CDR3s together with public tetramer-defined viral CDR3s, and a viral motif had to include at least three viral sequences and show V-gene enrichment. TCRdb mirrors the immuneACCESS table, restricted to in-frame sequences. Some clones are absent from its copies; in checked studies, under half trace to an unresolved V gene, and the reason for the others is unknown. V and J calls and clone size come straight from that table; D and trimming were deduced from the DNA. For this sample there are about 33,000 clones; almost 90% appear just once. The top ten hold around 4.1% of the sample.

At diagnosis, peripheral blood, uninvolved tumor-adjacent lung and tumor were collected and stored as a combination of fresh-frozen and FFPE material. Blood samples were analyzed as peripheral blood mononuclear cells for TCR repertoire profiling. Details on this clone: The antigen it binds to is not known. The input lacks base qualities; no much larger clone sits a single base away.

The source is a man aged 40 to 70 with stage I lung adenocarcinoma. The sequencing here drew on peripheral blood, taken before any cancer treatment. This chain joins TRBV7-9 to TRBJ2-5, with 7 bases in between that match TRBD2. For the CDR3, the sequence is CASSLQNPGGETQYF. The DNA reads as follows: TGTGCCAGCAGCCTACAGAATCCGGGAGGAGAGACCCAGTACTTC.